Listed here is a single TCR beta chain. Its antigen is unknown. Per-base quality was not reported, and no clone a single base away is much larger than it. Healthy HIV-negative adults with no recently reported acute infections or vaccinations were included as donors. Every donor was a Caucasian adult living in Nashville, Tennessee, USA. CD4+ T cells were enriched through magnetic negative selection, after which naive cells were positively selected on CD45RA and the remaining negative fraction served as the memory subset. Blood was obtained by leukapheresis, after which PBMCs were separated by Ficoll-Histopaque density gradient centrifugation and cryopreserved in liquid nitrogen vapor phase. Purity and quantity of every magnetically sorted T cell population were checked by analytical flow cytometry. Genomic DNA was isolated from every sorted fraction and measured by UV absorbance on a Nanodrop 2000c.

TCR CDR3 regions were amplified from genomic DNA by multiplex PCR using the deep immunoSEQ assay. Extracted genomic DNA from each cell subset was spread evenly across all wells of several immunoSEQ 96-well plates, with each plate serving as a replicate. Each replicate PCR for sorted subsets received roughly 0.2 ug genomic DNA, equal to roughly 29,000 T cell genomes. The purified libraries were quantified using a Qubit 3.0 fluorometer, sized with a Bioanalyzer 2100, and then quantified again using the KAPA Library Quantification kit. Every immunoSEQ 96-well plate was sequenced on a separate single-read 150-cycle Illumina NextSeq 550 flow cell. Regarding the original processing steps: The immunoSEQ output contained only junctional sequences without quality scores, so filtering could not match that applied to full-length reads. To assign V/J genes and CDR3, sequences were annotated against IMGT germline references using PyIR, a Python wrapper for IgBLAST v1.9. Reads were removed for weak V/J assignments (E-value above 1e-6), missing CDR3, stop codons, out-of-frame junctions, or ambiguous translated residues. V3J clonotypes were defined as sequences sharing the same inferred V gene, J gene, and CDR3 amino acid sequence. Percentage overlap between repertoires was computed as shared unique clonotypes divided by the size of the smaller repertoire. Three approaches were used to assess repertoire richness: RTK rarefaction, the Chao1 estimator, and Recon v2.1 estimates of unobserved clonotypes. For all TCRbeta clonotypes obtained by the gDNA method from several donors, generation probabilities were computed with OLGA. Entries here come from immuneACCESS through TCRdb and include only in-frame sequences with V and J called. Some clones fail to appear in such tables; in the studies checked, an unresolved V gene covers under half of the shortfall, and the cause of the remainder is unknown. V and J calls and clone size are copied from that table; D and trimming were computed from the DNA. The sample records about 1.5 million clones, approximately 97% of which are singletons. More than 0.9% of the sample is held by the ten biggest clonotypes.

The CDR3, cysteine through phenylalanine, is 15 amino acids long. Here the CDR3 DNA is all that survives: 45 bases in frame from base 1. V and J are truncated by 0 bases and 3 bases respectively, leaving an intervening sequence of 10 bases. The germline V gene yields SGDLS for CDR1 and YYNGEE for CDR2. The data belong to a study of shared clonotypes between healthy human individuals (dated by TCRdb to the early 2020s). In terms of the full investigation: Three men and a couple of women, aged 18 to 49 years, made up the cohort. To increase sequencing depth and limit assay-specific biases, TCR repertoire library preparation and sequencing were carried out by different laboratories using diverse techniques. Per donor, leukapheresis produced somewhere between about 0.9 and 10 billion PBMCs. For each donor, three plates each were used for CD4 naive and CD4 memory, two plates were used for CD8 naive, and one plate was used for CD8 memory. To estimate repertoire size and how much clonotype sharing occurs between individuals, the study deeply sequenced the blood TCR repertoires of a handful of healthy adults. What the authors observed across the whole study: Pairwise subsampling indicated that sequencing depth was expected to affect the degree of clonotype sharing among donors. Compared with non-shared clonotypes, the clonotypes found in all four sorted-subset donors had higher generation probabilities. Sampling was restricted to blood, and TCR repertoires in tissues likely differ from the TCR repertoires found in blood. Naive subsets generally had larger estimated clonotype richness than memory subsets. Because the study included a small number of donors, the genetic and exposure-history diversity represented was limited. Incomplete sequencing was indicated by rarefaction of sorted-subset datasets, despite the large sequencing depth. When several donors were compared, the shared fraction of clonotypes was 5% to 6.5% for naive CD4, roughly 3.4% for naive CD8, more than 2% for memory CD4, and 0.4% for memory CD8.

In this chain, TRBV9 is recombined with TRBJ1-3; a tentative D match to TRBD1 spans 5 bases. Sequencing was done on a sample of naive CD4+ T cells sorted from blood. What the cell subset or site label conveys for this sample: CD45RA+ positively selected. The origin of this receptor is a man aged 25-45 years in good health. The sequenced DNA is TGTGCCAGCAGCGTAGCGGGGGTCGGTGGAAACACCATATATTTT. Translated, this is CASSVAGVGGNTIYF.